The rows below give T cell receptor beta chains drawn from one sample of a study of cytomegalovirus exposure and HLA in healthy donors. This table comes from immunoSEQ multiplex PCR, and its TCRdb copy is limited to in-frame clones, with some not included. Of over 100,000 clones in the sample, almost 80% were seen once. Sequencing was done on a sample of PBMCs. Every receptor here comes from a female donor in good health and CMV-seronegative. Each CDR3 is given with its conserved first and last residue. The order of the fields is clone size, J gene, V gene, D gene, CDR3 DNA, CDR3 protein. D genes are given only for firm matches. Clone size appears in some rows only: once, few, many, or a class for an expanded clone.

clone_size: NA
j_call: TRBJ2-1
v_call: TRBV27
d_call: NA
cdr3_nt: TGTGCCAGCAGTTTCGAACTAGACAATGAGCAGTTCTTC
cdr3_aa: CASSFELDNEQFF

clone_size: NA
j_call: TRBJ1-2
v_call: TRBV11-2
d_call: NA
cdr3_nt: TGTGCCAGCAGCTTAGCTATGGGCTACACCTTC
cdr3_aa: CASSLAMGYTF

clone_size: NA
j_call: TRBJ2-7
v_call: TRBV7-3
d_call: TRBD1
cdr3_nt: TGTGCCAGCAGCTCTCCGGGACAGGGGTCAAGGCAGTACTTC
cdr3_aa: CASSSPGQGSRQYF

clone_size: NA
j_call: TRBJ2-1
v_call: TRBV29-1
d_call: TRBD2
cdr3_nt: TGCAGCGTGGGACTAGCGGGAGAGCAGTTCTTC
cdr3_aa: CSVGLAGEQFF

clone_size: NA
j_call: TRBJ2-5
v_call: TRBV5-6
d_call: NA
cdr3_nt: TGTGCCAGCAGCTATAGGGGTGGAGAGACCCAGTACTTC
cdr3_aa: CASSYRGGETQYF

clone_size: NA
j_call: TRBJ2-1
v_call: TRBV5-1
d_call: TRBD1
cdr3_nt: TGCGCCAGCAGCCCAGGACAGGCCTACAATGAGCAGTTCTTC
cdr3_aa: CASSPGQAYNEQFF

clone_size: NA
j_call: TRBJ2-1
v_call: TRBV5-6
d_call: TRBD2
cdr3_nt: TGTGCCAGCAGCTTAGGACCTAGCGGGAGCTTTGAGCAGTTCTTC
cdr3_aa: CASSLGPSGSFEQFF

clone_size: NA
j_call: TRBJ2-5
v_call: TRBV11-3
d_call: NA
cdr3_nt: TGTGCCAGCAGCTTAGGGGAGCGGAGGGGACTCCAAGAGACCCAGTACTTC
cdr3_aa: CASSLGERRGLQETQYF

clone_size: NA
j_call: TRBJ2-1
v_call: TRBV5-1
d_call: TRBD2
cdr3_nt: TGCGCCAGCGGCCCCTTAGCGGGAGGACCTACCTACAATGAGCAGTTCTTC
cdr3_aa: CASGPLAGGPTYNEQFF

clone_size: once
j_call: TRBJ1-1
v_call: TRBV28
d_call: NA
cdr3_nt: TGTGCCAGCAATAAGAACACTGAAGCTTTCTTT
cdr3_aa: CASNKNTEAFF

clone_size: once
j_call: TRBJ2-5
v_call: TRBV28
d_call: NA
cdr3_nt: TGTGCCAGCAAGCCCCCCCCCTACCAAGAGACCCAGTACTTC
cdr3_aa: CASKPPPYQETQYF

clone_size: NA
j_call: TRBJ2-7
v_call: TRBV6-5
d_call: TRBD1
cdr3_nt: TGTGCCAGCAGAACAACAGGGGGGTCCTACGAGCAGTACTTC
cdr3_aa: CASRTTGGSYEQYF

clone_size: NA
j_call: TRBJ2-5
v_call: TRBV14
d_call: NA
cdr3_nt: TGTGCCAGCAGCCAAGTAGAACAGGGTAAGGTCGGTGAAGGAGGTGAGACCCAGTACTTC
cdr3_aa: CASSQVEQGKVGEGGETQYF

clone_size: NA
j_call: TRBJ1-5
v_call: TRBV5-1
d_call: NA
cdr3_nt: TGCGCCAGCAGCCCCCGACCCCGGGATCAGCCCCAGCATTTT
cdr3_aa: CASSPRPRDQPQHF

clone_size: NA
j_call: TRBJ1-1
v_call: TRBV4-3
d_call: TRBD1
cdr3_nt: TGCGCCAGCAGCCAAGAGGGACAGGGAAGGGGTAGGGAAGCTTTCTTT
cdr3_aa: CASSQEGQGRGREAFF

clone_size: NA
j_call: TRBJ1-1
v_call: TRBV27
d_call: NA
cdr3_nt: TGTGCCAGCAGGGAGTTCGCGCTGGACACTGAAGCTTTCTTT
cdr3_aa: CASREFALDTEAFF

clone_size: NA
j_call: TRBJ2-7
v_call: TRBV7-9
d_call: NA
cdr3_nt: TGTGCCAGCAGCTCCCCCTCCATCGCCTACGAGCAGTACTTC
cdr3_aa: CASSSPSIAYEQYF

clone_size: few
j_call: TRBJ1-6
v_call: TRBV5-1
d_call: TRBD1
cdr3_nt: TGCGCCAGCAGCTCAACGGGACAGGGGGATTCACCCCTCCACTTT
cdr3_aa: CASSSTGQGDSPLHF

clone_size: NA
j_call: TRBJ1-1
v_call: TRBV28
d_call: NA
cdr3_nt: TGTGCCAGCAGTCCAATCACAGGGTCCACGGCTTTCTTT
cdr3_aa: CASSPITGSTAFF

clone_size: NA
j_call: TRBJ1-2
v_call: TRBV4-3
d_call: NA
cdr3_nt: TGCGCCAGCAGCCAAGTGACAGGCTATGGCTACACCTTC
cdr3_aa: CASSQVTGYGYTF

clone_size: NA
j_call: TRBJ1-5
v_call: TRBV10-1
d_call: TRBD1
cdr3_nt: TGCGCCAGCAGTGATATTGACAGGGAGAGCAATCAGCCCCAGCATTTT
cdr3_aa: CASSDIDRESNQPQHF

clone_size: NA
j_call: TRBJ2-3
v_call: TRBV5-6
d_call: NA
cdr3_nt: TGTGCCAGCAGCTTACGGAGGGAAACGCAGTATTTT
cdr3_aa: CASSLRRETQYF

clone_size: few
j_call: TRBJ2-7
v_call: TRBV7-9
d_call: TRBD2
cdr3_nt: TGTGCCAGCAGTCGTGGACTAGCGGGAGACTACGAGCAGTACTTC
cdr3_aa: CASSRGLAGDYEQYF

clone_size: few
j_call: TRBJ2-7
v_call: TRBV5-8
d_call: TRBD2
cdr3_nt: TGCGCCAGCAGCCAAGATCAGGGGACTAGACGCGAGCAGTACTTC
cdr3_aa: CASSQDQGTRREQYF

clone_size: NA
j_call: TRBJ2-2
v_call: TRBV9
d_call: TRBD2
cdr3_nt: TGTGCCAGCAGCGTAGGACTAGCGGGAACGACGTCCGGGGAGCTGTTTTTT
cdr3_aa: CASSVGLAGTTSGELFF

clone_size: NA
j_call: TRBJ2-5
v_call: TRBV7-6
d_call: NA
cdr3_nt: TGTGCCAGCAGCCGGTCGGGGGAGACCCAGTACTTC
cdr3_aa: CASSRSGETQYF

clone_size: NA
j_call: TRBJ2-7
v_call: TRBV6-5
d_call: NA
cdr3_nt: TGTGCCAGCAGTTACTCGAGGGCAGGCTACGAGCAGTACTTC
cdr3_aa: CASSYSRAGYEQYF

clone_size: NA
j_call: TRBJ1-5
v_call: TRBV7-8
d_call: NA
cdr3_nt: TGTGCCAGCAGCTTACACGGCGGGTTCAATCAGCCCCAGCATTTT
cdr3_aa: CASSLHGGFNQPQHF

clone_size: once
j_call: TRBJ2-7
v_call: TRBV7-2
d_call: TRBD2
cdr3_nt: TGTGCCAGCAGCTTTAGTAGCGGGGACTACGAGCAGTACTTC
cdr3_aa: CASSFSSGDYEQYF

clone_size: NA
j_call: TRBJ2-1
v_call: TRBV30
d_call: NA
cdr3_nt: TGTGCCTGGAGTGTACGGGAGTGGGGAGAGCAGTTCTTC
cdr3_aa: CAWSVREWGEQFF

clone_size: NA
j_call: TRBJ2-7
v_call: TRBV4-3
d_call: TRBD2
cdr3_nt: TGCGCCAGCAGCCAAGTCACTAGCGGCATTATCGAGCAGTACTTC
cdr3_aa: CASSQVTSGIIEQYF

clone_size: NA
j_call: TRBJ2-5
v_call: TRBV18
d_call: TRBD1
cdr3_nt: TGTGCCAGCTGCCGACAGGGGGGAGAGACCCAGTACTTC
cdr3_aa: CASCRQGGETQYF

clone_size: NA
j_call: TRBJ1-2
v_call: TRBV5-4
d_call: NA
cdr3_nt: TGTGCCAGCAGCAGTTATTCTCAGGGGAACTATGGCTACACCTTC
cdr3_aa: CASSSYSQGNYGYTF

clone_size: NA
j_call: TRBJ2-5
v_call: TRBV28
d_call: NA
cdr3_nt: TGTGCCAGCAGTTTAGGTTTGCAGATACAAGAGACCCAGTACTTC
cdr3_aa: CASSLGLQIQETQYF

clone_size: NA
j_call: TRBJ2-7
v_call: TRBV7-8
d_call: NA
cdr3_nt: TGTGCCAGCAGCTCGGGGGAGACTCCTAAAGAGCAGTACTTC
cdr3_aa: CASSSGETPKEQYF

clone_size: NA
j_call: TRBJ1-2
v_call: TRBV4-1
d_call: NA
cdr3_nt: TGCGCCAGCAGCCAAGAGTCCGCCAGCTATGGCTACACCTTC
cdr3_aa: CASSQESASYGYTF

clone_size: NA
j_call: TRBJ2-7
v_call: TRBV7-6
d_call: TRBD1
cdr3_nt: TGTGCCAGCAGCTTAGCTTACGGGACAGTCCCCAACGAGCAGTACTTC
cdr3_aa: CASSLAYGTVPNEQYF

clone_size: once
j_call: TRBJ2-7
v_call: TRBV5-4
d_call: TRBD1
cdr3_nt: TGTGCCAGCCGGGATGGGACAGTCTCCTACGAGCAGTACTTC
cdr3_aa: CASRDGTVSYEQYF

clone_size: NA
j_call: TRBJ2-7
v_call: TRBV4-2
d_call: TRBD1
cdr3_nt: TGTGCCAGCAGCTCCCATTCCCGGGACAGGAACGAGCAGTACTTC
cdr3_aa: CASSSHSRDRNEQYF

clone_size: NA
j_call: TRBJ2-7
v_call: TRBV27
d_call: TRBD1
cdr3_nt: TGTGCCAGCAGTCCCGGGACAGGGGAATTCTACGAGCAGTACTTC
cdr3_aa: CASSPGTGEFYEQYF

clone_size: once
j_call: TRBJ2-7
v_call: TRBV28
d_call: NA
cdr3_nt: TGTGCCGCGGGGCCCCCCAGCTCCTACGAGCAGTACTTC
cdr3_aa: CAAGPPSSYEQYF

clone_size: NA
j_call: TRBJ2-2
v_call: TRBV5-4
d_call: NA
cdr3_nt: TGTGCCAGCAGCCTTCTCGTGGAGGGAAACACCGGGGAGCTGTTTTTT
cdr3_aa: CASSLLVEGNTGELFF

clone_size: NA
j_call: TRBJ2-3
v_call: TRBV5-1
d_call: TRBD2
cdr3_nt: TGCGCCAGCAGCTTGGGACCTCGGGGGGGCACAGATACGCAGTATTTT
cdr3_aa: CASSLGPRGGTDTQYF

clone_size: NA
j_call: TRBJ1-5
v_call: TRBV19
d_call: TRBD1
cdr3_nt: TGTGCCAGTAGTGGTGGACAGGGCCTGTATAGCAATCAGCCCCAGCATTTT
cdr3_aa: CASSGGQGLYSNQPQHF

clone_size: NA
j_call: TRBJ2-3
v_call: TRBV7-6
d_call: TRBD2
cdr3_nt: TGTGCCAGCAGCCGGAGGGGACTAGCGGGAGATACTAGCACAGATACGCAGTATTTT
cdr3_aa: CASSRRGLAGDTSTDTQYF

clone_size: NA
j_call: TRBJ1-2
v_call: TRBV5-1
d_call: TRBD1
cdr3_nt: TGCGCCACCATTGACCCGCAGACAGGGAGAAACTATGGCTACACCTTC
cdr3_aa: CATIDPQTGRNYGYTF

clone_size: once
j_call: TRBJ1-4
v_call: TRBV9
d_call: NA
cdr3_nt: TGTGCCAGCAGCCCCGGGGAGGGCCCAACTAATGAAAAACTGTTTTTT
cdr3_aa: CASSPGEGPTNEKLFF

clone_size: NA
j_call: TRBJ2-7
v_call: TRBV28
d_call: NA
cdr3_nt: TGTGCCAGCAGTAACTTTTACGAGCAGTACTTC
cdr3_aa: CASSNFYEQYF

clone_size: NA
j_call: TRBJ1-4
v_call: TRBV5-5
d_call: NA
cdr3_nt: TGTGCCAGCAGCCGTGAGGATAATGAAAAACTGTTTTTT
cdr3_aa: CASSREDNEKLFF

clone_size: NA
j_call: TRBJ1-3
v_call: TRBV4-1
d_call: NA
cdr3_nt: TGCGCCAGCAGCCAAGTCAGCGGTTACTCTGGAAACACCATATATTTT
cdr3_aa: CASSQVSGYSGNTIYF

clone_size: NA
j_call: TRBJ2-7
v_call: TRBV6-1
d_call: TRBD1
cdr3_nt: TGTGCCAGCAGTGAAGGGACAGGGTTTTCCTACGAGCAGTACTTC
cdr3_aa: CASSEGTGFSYEQYF

clone_size: NA
j_call: TRBJ2-1
v_call: TRBV10-1
d_call: TRBD2
cdr3_nt: TGCGCCAGCAGTGCCGCGGGAGGAGTATACAATGAGCAGTTCTTC
cdr3_aa: CASSAAGGVYNEQFF

clone_size: NA
j_call: TRBJ1-1
v_call: TRBV5-4
d_call: TRBD1
cdr3_nt: TGTGCCAGCAGCTCCGGGGGACAGGGGGCTGGCACTGAAGCTTTCTTT
cdr3_aa: CASSSGGQGAGTEAFF

clone_size: NA
j_call: TRBJ2-1
v_call: TRBV19
d_call: NA
cdr3_nt: TGTGCCAGTAGTTACCTTATGGCGGGCCTAAATGAGCAGTTCTTC
cdr3_aa: CASSYLMAGLNEQFF

clone_size: NA
j_call: TRBJ2-2
v_call: TRBV27
d_call: NA
cdr3_nt: TGTGCCAGCACAGGGACCGGGGAGCTGTTTTTT
cdr3_aa: CASTGTGELFF

clone_size: NA
j_call: TRBJ2-5
v_call: TRBV9
d_call: TRBD2
cdr3_nt: TGTGCCAGCAGCCCCCGGGGGATGGATTTAGCGGGAGTAAGAGAGACCCAGTACTTC
cdr3_aa: CASSPRGMDLAGVRETQYF

clone_size: NA
j_call: TRBJ2-7
v_call: TRBV27
d_call: TRBD1
cdr3_nt: TGTGCCAGCAGTTTTGACCGGGACAGGATGTTCTACGAGCAGTACTTC
cdr3_aa: CASSFDRDRMFYEQYF

clone_size: few
j_call: TRBJ2-5
v_call: TRBV5-5
d_call: NA
cdr3_nt: TGTGCCAGCAGCTGGGGGGTAGGGTCGGCGGAGACCCAGTACTTC
cdr3_aa: CASSWGVGSAETQYF